These 14 T cell receptor beta chains were all obtained from the same sample, sequenced in a study of cytomegalovirus exposure and HLA in healthy donors. The protocol was immunoSEQ multiplex PCR, while the TCRdb copy is restricted to in-frame clones and leaves out a portion. This table holds some 170,000 clones, roughly 89% found once. The source material was PBMCs. These receptors were obtained from a woman in her thirties in good health and CMV-seronegative.

This clone was observed a few times. The gene calls are TRBV4-1 and TRBJ1-2; 9 nucleotides align to TRBD1. This CDR3 is 16 amino acids long. Unmatched junction bases numbered 4, after V lost 0 bases and J lost 2 bases. CDR1 and CDR2 from the germline V gene are MGHRA and YSYEKL. The CDR3 loop reads CASSQDHGQGNYGYTF. The DNA for the CDR3 is TGCGCCAGCAGCCAAGACCACGGACAGGGGAACTATGGCTACACCTTC.

This chain joins TRBV6-1 and TRBJ2-1, with 9 bases lining up with TRBD2. This CDR3 has 14 amino acids. The V segment lost 5 bases and the J segment 6 bases; nucleotides outside the gene matches: 5. The germline gives CDR1 MNHNS, CDR2 SASEGT. The CDR3 reads CASSPGLAFNEQFF. Here the CDR3 DNA reads TGTGCCAGCAGTCCGGGACTAGCATTCAATGAGCAGTTCTTC.

V gene TRBV10-2 combines with J gene TRBJ1-3; 7 bases agree with TRBD1. This CDR3 region has 13 residues. The trim removed 8 bases at V and 2 bases at J, leaving 3 bases unmatched. Germline V CDR1 and CDR2: WSHSY, SAAADI. CDR3 DNA: TGCGCCAGCTTGGGGACAGCTGGAAACACCATATATTTT. It codes for CASLGTAGNTIYF.

The chain combines TRBV5-1 with TRBJ2-7; tentative D call: TRBD2 (6 bases). The CDR3 extends over 15 amino acids. The V gene's germline CDR1 is SGHRS and CDR2 YFSETQ. Trimming left V 7 bases short and J 3 bases short, with 20 bases between. The CDR3 DNA sequence: TGCGCCAGCCGAATCACGGGGGTTGGAAGCTACGAGCAGTACTTC. It is translated as CASRITGVGSYEQYF.

The V call is TRBV19, the J call TRBJ1-5; the match to TRBD1 covers 7 bases. V was clipped by 8 bases and J by 5 bases; unmatched bases: 6. Germline assignment: CDR1 LNHDA and CDR2 SQIVND (reference sequence). The CDR3 is made up of 13 amino acids. CDR3 sequence: CASSGQEYQPQHF. The CDR3 nucleotides read TGTGCCAGTTCCGGACAGGAGTATCAGCCCCAGCATTTT.

The chain carries TRBV4-1 and TRBJ1-2, with TRBD1 matching 7 bases. Trimming removed 0 bases from V and 6 bases from J; junction bases left unmatched: 7. Per germline, CDR1 MGHRA and CDR2 YSYEKL. This CDR3 contains 15 residues. CDR3 sequence reads: CASSQDDVGGDGYTF. For the CDR3, the DNA is TGCGCCAGCAGCCAAGATGATGTAGGGGGCGATGGCTACACCTTC.

This chain joins TRBV5-4 and TRBJ2-4, with D uncertain. Germline-derived CDR1 and CDR2 are SGHNT and YYREEE (reference sequence). With 1 base removed from V and 9 bases from J, the gap between germline ends came to 23 bases. This CDR3 comprises 17 residues. CDR3 in DNA: TGTGCCAGCAGCTTGTATGGAGCCCTTGACCGAGGTGGCATTCAGTACTTC. The encoded protein is CASSLYGALDRGGIQYF.

V and J are TRBV5-4 and TRBJ2-1; TRBD2 might be the D (6 bases). Germline V gene lookup returns CDR1 SGHNT and CDR2 YYREEE (reference sequence). The CDR3 totals 16 residues. Trimming took 4 bases from V and 2 from J, leaving 16 bases between them. This CDR3 is CASSPPGLQTYNEQFF. CDR3 nucleotides: TGTGCCAGCAGCCCGCCGGGACTCCAAACCTACAATGAGCAGTTCTTC.

This chain joins TRBV5-1 and TRBJ2-1; TRBD1 might be the D (6 bases). The CDR3 is 12 amino acids. Germline CDR1 is SGHRS and CDR2 is YFSETQ. V dropped 4 bases and J dropped 8 bases, with 10 bases sitting between them. CDR3 loop: CASSLDSYEQFF. CDR3 in DNA: TGCGCCAGCAGCCTGGACAGTTATGAGCAGTTCTTC. Together with reference TRBV5-1 and TRBJ2-1, the CDR3 gives the full variable domain: KAGVTQTPRYLIKTRGQQVTLSCSPISGHRSVSWYQQTPGQGLQFLFEYFSETQRNKGNFPGRFSGRQFSNSRSEMNVSTLELGDSALYLCASSLDSYEQFFGPGTRLTVL.

J is TRBJ1-2 and V is TRBV5-4, with 9 bases lining up with TRBD1. Germline V lookup: CDR1 SGHNT, CDR2 YYREEE (reference sequence). V dropped 2 bases and J dropped 2; count of bases not matched to a gene: 1. The CDR3 sequence is 14 residues long. CDR3 region: CASSLQGANYGYTF. DNA of the CDR3: TGTGCCAGCAGCTTACAGGGGGCGAACTATGGCTACACCTTC.

The gene calls are TRBV5-1 and TRBJ1-2, with D unclear. V lost 2 bases, J lost 8 bases, and 13 bases lay in between. The germline CDR1 and CDR2 sequences are SGHRS and YFSETQ. The CDR3 covers 13 residues. This CDR3 is CASSFLGSGGYTF. DNA for the CDR3: TGCGCCAGCAGCTTTTTGGGGAGTGGCGGCTACACCTTC.

The rearrangement uses TRBV11-3 and TRBJ2-1, with a possible D match to TRBD2 (5 bases). V gave up 1 base and J gave up 9 bases, with 10 bases separating them. This CDR3 comprises 13 residues. The germline gives CDR1 SGHNT, CDR2 YENEEA. The CDR3 reads CASSLGSAGEQFF. CDR3 DNA sequence: TGTGCCAGCAGCTTAGGTTCGGCGGGTGAGCAGTTCTTC.

With respect to this clone: The sample carries other DNA sequences with the same CDR3. The chain combines TRBV11-2 with TRBJ2-7, with D uncertain. The CDR3 extends over 12 amino acids. The ends were cut back, 6 bases at V and 0 bases at J, with 6 bases in the middle. CDR1 and CDR2 (germline): SGHAT, FQNNGV. Here the CDR3 DNA reads TGTGCCAGCAGTCCGAGCTCCTACGAGCAGTACTTC. It translates to CASSPSSYEQYF.

This chain links TRBV9 with TRBJ2-1; 16 bases are shared with TRBD2. Germline V lookup: CDR1 SGDLS, CDR2 YYNGEE. The CDR3 is 18 amino acids. The ends lost 0 bases at V and 3 bases at J; junction bases unmatched: 3. CDR3 region: CASSVGGLAGGLYNEQFF. The CDR3, as DNA: TGTGCCAGCAGCGTAGGGGGACTAGCGGGGGGGCTCTACAATGAGCAGTTCTTC.